The 31 T cell receptor beta chains listed next were all sequenced from one sample in a study of cytomegalovirus exposure and HLA in healthy donors. The PCR had 60 Vbeta and 13 Jbeta primers. The table came from immunoSEQ multiplex PCR; TCRdb's copy has only in-frame clones and leaves some out. Of over 100,000 clones listed, 75% to 85% are singletons. Specimen: PBMCs. These receptors came from a female donor in good health and CMV-seropositive.

V and J are TRBV10-1 and TRBJ2-1; 10 bases fit TRBD1. Trimming cost V 2 bases and J 9 bases; bases outside gene matches: 1. The CDR3 is 13 residues long. Germline V lookup: CDR1 WNHNN, CDR2 SYGVQD (reference sequence). The CDR3 DNA sequence: TGCGCCAGCAGTGAGAGGACAGGGGGTGAGCAGTTCTTC. Translating it yields CASSERTGGEQFF.

V and J are TRBV6-6 and TRBJ1-4, with a tentative D call TRBD1 (6 bases). V lost 5 bases and J lost 6, with 16 bases in between. This CDR3 is built from 15 residues. Germline loops: CDR1 MNHNY, CDR2 SVGAGI (reference sequence). The CDR3 loop reads CASSPRQAGDEKLFF. In nucleotides, the CDR3 is TGTGCCAGCAGTCCCCGACAGGCCGGGGATGAAAAACTGTTTTTT.

The CDR3 DNA follows: TGTGCCAGCAGCTTGGATAGAGGCAATGAGCAGTTCTTC. Its translation is CASSLDRGNEQFF. This chain connects TRBV7-7 to TRBJ2-1; no reliable D call. Per germline, CDR1 SSHAT and CDR2 FNYEAQ (reference sequence). This CDR3 is 13 amino acids long. The V end lost 3 bases, the J end lost 6 bases, and 9 bases lay between the germline ends.

The V gene is TRBV15, the J gene TRBJ2-2, with D unclear. V lost 3 bases, J lost 4 bases, and 3 bases lay in between. Looked up from germline, CDR1 is LNHNV and CDR2 is YYDKDF (reference sequence). CDR3 size: 12 residues. CDR3 residues: CATSRSTGELFF. In DNA, the CDR3 is TGTGCCACCAGCAGGAGCACCGGGGAGCTGTTTTTT.

The chain has TRBV7-9 and TRBJ2-3; 7 positions agree with TRBD1. In germline, CDR1 is SEHNR, CDR2 FQNEAQ (reference sequence). V dropped 6 bases and J dropped 2; count of bases not matched to a gene: 5. The CDR3 sequence is 14 residues long. This CDR3 is CASREQGLTDTQYF. The CDR3 bases are TGTGCCAGCAGAGAACAGGGGCTCACAGATACGCAGTATTTT.

This clone was picked up one time. This sequence joins TRBV5-4 and TRBJ2-5, with 13 positions matching TRBD2. The ends lost 3 bases at V and 1 base at J; junction bases unmatched: 6. CDR3 length equals 17 residues. The germline gives CDR1 SGHNT, CDR2 YYREEE (reference sequence). The CDR3 loop is CASSWGTSGNLQETQYF. The CDR3 DNA follows: TGTGCCAGCAGCTGGGGGACTAGCGGGAACCTCCAAGAGACCCAGTACTTC.

The chain carries TRBV7-9 and TRBJ1-1; 9 bases line up with TRBD1. J was trimmed by 6 bases and V by 5 bases; bases with no gene match: 13. CDR1 is SEHNR, CDR2 FQNEAQ, per germline (reference sequence). CDR3 length: 16 amino acids. Written as DNA, the CDR3 is TGTGCCAGCAGCCGTACCGACAGGGGGGTTTTTGCTGAAGCTTTCTTT. Protein sequence: CASSRTDRGVFAEAFF.

This clone was observed a few times. The J gene is TRBJ2-7, the V gene TRBV6-1, with D hard to call. The CDR3 loop spans 12 amino acids. The ends were cut back, 2 bases at V and 6 bases at J, with 8 bases in the middle. Looked up from germline, CDR1 is MNHNS and CDR2 is SASEGT. CDR3 region: CASSEWSVEQYF. CDR3 coding DNA: TGTGCCAGCAGTGAATGGAGTGTCGAGCAGTACTTC.

The chain has TRBV5-1 and TRBJ2-2, with 11 bases matching TRBD2. Germline CDR1 reads SGHRS; CDR2 reads YFSETQ. The CDR3 sequence is 15 residues long. Trimming took 1 base from V and 7 from J; bases not matched to a gene: 3. The CDR3: CASSLQLAGDGELFF. The DNA of the CDR3 is TGCGCCAGCAGCTTGCAACTAGCGGGGGACGGGGAGCTGTTTTTT.

The chain carries TRBV5-6 and TRBJ2-7, with D maybe TRBD2 (5 bases). This CDR3 comprises 12 residues. Germline-derived CDR1 and CDR2 are SGHDT and YYEEEE. Trimming removed 5 bases at V and 4 bases at J, with 10 bases between. The CDR3 DNA follows: TGTGCCAGCAGTTCCCGCGGGTACGAGCAGTACTTC. Translation gives CASSSRGYEQYF.

The CDR3 coding sequence is TGTGCCACCAGCAGCGTTGGGGGGGCTCAAGAGCAGTACTTC. This encodes CATSSVGGAQEQYF. The gene calls are TRBV15 and TRBJ2-7, with a possible D match to TRBD2 (7 bases). V lost 3 bases to trimming and J lost 7 bases, with 16 bases between them. There are 14 residues in the CDR3. Germline loops: CDR1 LNHNV, CDR2 YYDKDF (reference sequence).

The V gene is TRBV2, the J gene TRBJ2-1; 8 nucleotides agree with TRBD1. The CDR3 has 15 amino acids. With V trimmed by 2 bases and J by 7 bases, 7 bases remained unmatched. Germline V CDR1 and CDR2: SNHLY, FYNNEI. Here the CDR3 DNA reads TGTGCCAGCAGTGAACTTCGACAGGGGAAGAATGAGCAGTTCTTC. It specifies CASSELRQGKNEQFF.

J is TRBJ1-1 and V is TRBV29-1; 10 positions agree with TRBD1. The CDR3 runs 14 residues. Per germline, CDR1 SQVTM and CDR2 ANQGSEA. Unmatched junction bases numbered 6, after V lost 4 bases and J lost 4 bases. This CDR3 reads CSVAVGTGATEAFF. The CDR3 nucleotides are TGCAGCGTTGCGGTAGGGACAGGGGCCACTGAAGCTTTCTTT.

The gene calls are TRBV28 and TRBJ2-7; 8 bases align to TRBD1. CDR1 and CDR2 from the germline V gene are MDHEN and SYDVKM. The CDR3 spans 15 residues. The V segment lost 5 bases and the J segment 3 bases; nucleotides outside the gene matches: 9. DNA of the CDR3: TGTGCCAGCAGTCGCAGGGGGCAGGTAAACTACGAGCAGTACTTC. It yields the protein CASSRRGQVNYEQYF.

This clone came up a few times. The V and J genes are TRBV6-5 and TRBJ1-1; D is uncertain. Deletions cut 7 bases from V and 0 bases from J, with 9 bases between. The CDR3 runs 13 residues. CDR1 is MNHEY, CDR2 SVGAGI, per germline. CDR3 amino acids: CASKSDMNTEAFF. The CDR3 DNA reads TGTGCCAGCAAGTCAGACATGAACACTGAAGCTTTCTTT.

The chain carries TRBV5-1 and TRBJ1-2; D is possibly TRBD1 (6 bases). CDR3 size: 14 residues. Germline assignment: CDR1 SGHRS and CDR2 YFSETQ. V was clipped by 1 base and J by 5 bases, with 12 bases between them. The CDR3 DNA is TGCGCCAGCAGCTTGTACAGGGAGGGGTATGGCTACACCTTC. Translating it yields CASSLYREGYGYTF.

The sample holds many counts of this clone. The V call is TRBV5-4, the J call TRBJ2-1; TRBD2 is a possible D gene (5 bases). From germline, CDR1 is SGHNT and CDR2 YYREEE (reference sequence). The CDR3 spans 15 residues. The V gene lost 3 bases and the J gene lost 10 bases, with 20 bases spanning the gap. CDR3 DNA sequence: TGTGCCAGCAGCTCTCTAGTCGGGAATAAAGGAGAGCAGTTCTTC. Protein sequence: CASSSLVGNKGEQFF.

The V gene is TRBV7-9, the J gene TRBJ1-2, with 7 bases lining up with TRBD1. The CDR3 length is 13 residues. J lost 7 bases, V lost 5 bases, and 7 bases had no gene match. Per germline, CDR1 SEHNR and CDR2 FQNEAQ (reference sequence). CDR3 nucleotides: TGTGCCAGCAGCCAGACAGGGAATGCTGGCTACACCTTC. This sequence encodes CASSQTGNAGYTF.

The sample holds one count of this clone. Here the CDR3 DNA reads TGTGCCAGCAGGGGGACAGGGCGGACTGAAGCTTTCTTT. Its translation is CASRGTGRTEAFF. The J gene is TRBJ1-1, the V gene TRBV25-1; 9 nucleotides line up with TRBD1. Germline V gene sequence: CDR1 MGHDK, CDR2 SYGVNS. The CDR3 length is 13 residues. V shed 6 bases and J 5 bases; nucleotides not matched to a gene: 4.

The chain combines TRBV28 with TRBJ1-2; 10 positions match TRBD1. The CDR3 runs 13 residues. J was trimmed by 7 bases and V by 6 bases; bases with no gene match: 5. Germline lookup yields CDR1 MDHEN and CDR2 SYDVKM. CDR3 in amino acids: CASRTGQGIGYTF. The CDR3 nucleotides read TGTGCCAGCAGGACGGGACAGGGGATTGGCTACACCTTC.

This chain links TRBV7-6 with TRBJ2-7; D possibly corresponds to TRBD2 (7 bases). The germline V gene has CDR1 SGHVS and CDR2 FNYEAQ. The V end was cut by 6 bases, the J end by 7 bases, with 19 bases between. This CDR3 is built from 14 residues. CDR3 region: CASRSGVGGLEQYF. Written as DNA, the CDR3 is TGTGCCAGCAGATCTGGAGTGGGGGGGCTTGAGCAGTACTTC.

The CDR3 loop reads CASKIPGGGSPLHF. In nucleotides, the CDR3 is TGTGCCAGCAAAATACCGGGGGGGGGCTCACCCCTCCACTTT. The chain carries TRBV28 and TRBJ1-6; possibly TRBD1 for D (6 bases). This CDR3 is 14 amino acids long. From germline, CDR1 is MDHEN and CDR2 SYDVKM. With 7 bases removed from V and 10 bases from J, the gap between germline ends came to 17 bases. The variable domain in full, with the rest retrieved from reference TRBV28 and TRBJ1-6, is DVKVTQSSRYLVKRTGEKVFLECVQDMDHENMFWYRQDPGLGLRLIYFSYDVKMKEKGDIPEGYSVSREKKERFSLILESASTNQTSMYLCASKIPGGGSPLHFGNGTRLTVT.

This chain connects TRBV19 to TRBJ1-4; 11 bases fit TRBD1. The junction had 7 bases not matched to a gene; V was cut back by 5 bases and J by 8 bases. The CDR3 totals 15 residues. The germline V gene encodes CDR1 LNHDA and CDR2 SQIVND (reference sequence). DNA for the CDR3: TGTGCCAGTAGTGGAAGGACAGGGGGCCGAGAAAAACTGTTTTTT. Translated, it gives CASSGRTGGREKLFF.

The sample holds a few counts of this clone. This chain joins TRBV18 and TRBJ1-5, with TRBD1 matching over 8 bases. V was clipped by 3 bases and J by 7 bases; unmatched bases: 8. The CDR3 totals 15 residues. Germline-derived CDR1 and CDR2 are KGHSH and LQKENI. Here the CDR3 DNA reads TGTGCCAGCTCACCGGGACAGGCGCTGGGGCAGCCCCAGCATTTT. Protein sequence: CASSPGQALGQPQHF.

CDR3 in DNA: TGTGCCAGCAGTTACTCAGGACAGCGATCCTACGAGCAGTACTTC. Encoded protein: CASSYSGQRSYEQYF. The V call is TRBV6-6, the J call TRBJ2-5; D perhaps matches TRBD1 (6 bases). The J call may be in error: the DNA end matches TRBJ2-7 better. Germline loops: CDR1 MNHNY, CDR2 SVGAGI (reference sequence). This CDR3 comprises 15 residues.

J is TRBJ2-3 and V is TRBV2; D gene uncertain. The CDR3 loop spans 11 amino acids. Germline V gene data show CDR1 as SNHLY and CDR2 as FYNNEI. V was pared by 4 bases and J by 5 bases, with 4 bases between. CDR3: CASSVLDTQYF. CDR3 bases: TGTGCCAGCAGTGTTCTAGATACGCAGTATTTT. The entire variable domain, with the rest obtained from reference TRBV2 and TRBJ2-3, is as follows: EPEVTQTPSHQVTQMGQEVILRCVPISNHLYFYWYRQILGQKVEFLVSFYNNEISEKSEIFDDQFSVERPDGSNFTLKIRSTKLEDSAMYFCASSVLDTQYFGPGTRLTVL.

The chain recombines TRBV19 with TRBJ1-4; possibly TRBD1 for D (6 bases). Between the trimmed V and J ends, which lost 3 bases and 8 bases, there was a span of 10 bases. Germline CDR1 reads LNHDA; CDR2 reads SQIVND (reference sequence). The CDR3 totals 13 residues. The CDR3 region has the DNA TGTGCCAGTAGTATTCAGCAGGGGGAAAAACTGTTTTTT. Encoded protein: CASSIQQGEKLFF. Using reference TRBV19 and TRBJ1-4 for the parts outside the CDR3, the full variable domain is DGGITQSPKYLFRKEGQNVTLSCEQNLNHDAMYWYRQDPGQGLRLIYYSQIVNDFQKGDIAEGYSVSREKKESFPLTVTSAQKNPTAFYLCASSIQQGEKLFFGSGTQLSVL.

The chain uses TRBV11-2 and TRBJ1-2, with D possibly TRBD1 on 5 matching bases. The germline V and J ends were trimmed by 5 bases and 4 bases, with 14 bases remaining between them. The CDR3 extends over 14 amino acids. Germline assignment: CDR1 SGHAT and CDR2 FQNNGV. The CDR3 DNA follows: TGTGCCAGCAGCAGCCGGGACTTACGCTATGGCTACACCTTC. Amino acid sequence: CASSSRDLRYGYTF.

This clone came up a few times. The chain couples TRBV11-2 to TRBJ2-1; 7 positions match TRBD2. Germline CDR1 is SGHAT and CDR2 is FQNNGV. V was pared by 1 base and J by 0 bases, with 0 bases of the junction left unmatched. This CDR3 region has 15 residues. DNA for the CDR3: TGTGCCAGCAGCTTAGGGACTAGCTCCTACAATGAGCAGTTCTTC. Translated, it gives CASSLGTSSYNEQFF.

This clone came up a few times. This chain joins TRBV18 and TRBJ2-1, with 7 bases fitting TRBD1. The CDR3 is 13 residues long. The germline gives CDR1 KGHSH, CDR2 LQKENI. After removal of 5 bases from V and 10 bases from J, the junction contained 8 bases not matched to a gene. The CDR3 reads CASSTGAGREQFF. CDR3 sequence (DNA): TGTGCCAGCTCAACAGGGGCTGGGCGGGAGCAGTTCTTC.

The chain links TRBV5-1 to TRBJ2-5; D might be TRBD2 (6 bases). Germline V gene sequence: CDR1 SGHRS, CDR2 YFSETQ. Trimming removed 4 bases at V and 2 bases at J, with 12 bases between. The CDR3 runs 14 residues. The CDR3 nucleotides are TGCGCCAGCAGCCCTACCGGGGGACAAGAGACCCAGTACTTC. It specifies CASSPTGGQETQYF.